Below are 25 T cell receptor beta chains sequenced from a single sample in a study of OX40 agonist ivuxolimab in advanced cancers. Libraries were made using the immunoSEQ multiplex PCR assay. Here the immuneACCESS table is served through TCRdb, limited to in-frame sequences with V and J called. Missing clones are a known gap in these copies; in checked studies unresolved V genes cover under half, and the rest lacks a known reason. The sample profile shows tens of thousands of clones; approximately 93% of them were found once. The ten largest clones add up to about 19% of the sample. The material sequenced was CD4+ or CD8+ T cells sorted from blood, taken in a trial of the OX40 agonist ivuxolimab. These receptors were taken from an adult with an advanced solid tumor such as melanoma, head and neck, liver or kidney cancer.

This sequence joins TRBV10-2 and TRBJ2-5; 7 bases are shared with TRBD1. The V gene's germline CDR1 is WSHSY and CDR2 SAAADI. V trimming: 2 bases; J trimming: 2 bases; junction bases outside the gene matches: 2. This CDR3 has 14 residues. The CDR3 loop reads CASSEGDRQETQYF. The CDR3 DNA sequence: TGCGCCAGCAGTGAGGGGGACAGACAAGAGACCCAGTACTTC.

The chain uses TRBV5-8 and TRBJ1-5; weak D call: TRBD1 (6 bases). CDR3 length: 14 amino acids. Germline values: CDR1 SGHTS, CDR2 YDEGEE. Trimming removed 2 bases from V and 7 bases from J, with 13 bases in between. CDR3 in amino acids: CASSFQQGGQPQHF. The CDR3 bases are TGTGCCAGCAGCTTCCAACAGGGAGGCCAGCCCCAGCATTTT.

V and J are TRBV5-1 and TRBJ2-7, with a possible D match to TRBD1 (5 bases). The CDR3 runs 16 residues. V lost 3 bases, J lost 5 bases, and 21 bases lay in between. The germline gives CDR1 SGHRS, CDR2 YFSETQ. This CDR3 is CASSSPDLRVPDEQYF. CDR3 nucleotides: TGCGCCAGCAGCTCCCCCGACCTCAGGGTTCCCGACGAGCAGTACTTC. The complete variable domain, with remaining parts taken from reference TRBV5-1 and TRBJ2-7, reads KAGVTQTPRYLIKTRGQQVTLSCSPISGHRSVSWYQQTPGQGLQFLFEYFSETQRNKGNFPGRFSGRQFSNSRSEMNVSTLELGDSALYLCASSSPDLRVPDEQYFGPGTRLTVT.

V gene TRBV7-9 combines with J gene TRBJ2-7, with 7 bases identical to TRBD2. Germline loops: CDR1 SEHNR, CDR2 FQNEAQ (reference sequence). CDR3 size: 15 residues. The J segment lost 5 bases and the V segment lost 0 bases, leaving 7 bases of the junction unmatched. CDR3 coding DNA: TGTGCCAGCAGCTTAGCGCAGGGAGGGAGGGACGAGCAGTACTTC. Encoded protein: CASSLAQGGRDEQYF.

This chain uses TRBV27 with TRBJ2-7; no firm D call. The CDR3 has 11 residues. The V gene's germline CDR1 is MNHEY and CDR2 SMNVEV (reference sequence). Trimming removed 6 bases from V and 3 bases from J, with 6 bases in between. For the CDR3, the DNA is TGTGCCAGCAGAAGAAACTACGAGCAGTACTTC. It specifies CASRRNYEQYF.

V gene TRBV4-1 combines with J gene TRBJ1-1; D uncertain. In germline, CDR1 is MGHRA, CDR2 YSYEKL. This CDR3 has 12 amino acids. V lost 6 bases to trimming and J lost 1 base, with 6 bases between them. Written as DNA, the CDR3 is TGCGCCAGCAGTGAGGGGAACACTGAAGCTTTCTTT. Translating gives CASSEGNTEAFF.

The genes are TRBV4-2 and TRBJ1-1, with TRBD1 matching 8 bases. J gave up 5 bases and V 3 bases, and 8 bases lay outside the gene matches. CDR1 and CDR2 (germline): LGHNA, YNFKEQ. This CDR3 comprises 15 residues. CDR3 protein: CASSQYQQGGTEAFF. In DNA, the CDR3 is TGTGCCAGCAGCCAGTATCAACAGGGGGGAACTGAAGCTTTCTTT.

V is TRBV5-1 and J is TRBJ2-7, with D possibly TRBD2 on 6 matching bases. Trimming removed 4 bases at V and 0 bases at J, with 11 bases between. Germline assignment: CDR1 SGHRS and CDR2 YFSETQ. The CDR3 extends over 14 amino acids. CDR3 DNA: TGCGCCAGCAGCCCCGGGAGCAGCTCCTACGAGCAGTACTTC. Translated, it gives CASSPGSSSYEQYF.

J is TRBJ2-3 and V is TRBV7-3; a possible D gene is TRBD2 (6 bases). Trimming shortened V by 0 bases and J by 3 bases, and 13 bases separated the two germline ends. This CDR3 has 16 residues. Germline CDR1 and CDR2: SGHTA and FQGTGA. CDR3 region: CASSLTGAGLTDTQYF. DNA of the CDR3: TGTGCCAGCAGCTTAACCGGGGCGGGGTTAACAGATACGCAGTATTTT.

The chain employs TRBV6-6 and TRBJ1-2, with 9 bases that match TRBD1. J gave up 7 bases and V 2 bases, and 2 bases lay outside the gene matches. The germline gives CDR1 MNHNY, CDR2 SVGAGI (reference sequence). This CDR3 is built from 13 residues. The CDR3 DNA follows: TGTGCCAGCAGTTACGGGGGACAGGGTGGCTACACCTTC. Its protein product is CASSYGGQGGYTF.

The genes are TRBV28 and TRBJ2-7, with no clear D. Germline V gives CDR1 MDHEN, CDR2 SYDVKM. Trimming stripped 3 bases from V and 3 bases from J, with 12 bases between. CDR3 length equals 14 residues. Written as DNA, the CDR3 is TGTGCCAGCAGTTTGACCCTAACCGACTACGAGCAGTACTTC. Encoded protein: CASSLTLTDYEQYF.

This chain links TRBV6-5 with TRBJ1-1; D perhaps matches TRBD1 (5 bases). The V gene lost 5 bases and the J gene lost 1 base, with 11 bases spanning the gap. The CDR3 has 14 residues. Germline V gene data show CDR1 as MNHEY and CDR2 as SVGAGI. The CDR3 coding sequence is TGTGCCAGCAGTCCCCGACAGCCGAACACTGAAGCTTTCTTT. Translated, it gives CASSPRQPNTEAFF.

The chain couples TRBV11-2 to TRBJ2-7; 9 bases fit TRBD1. Looked up from germline, CDR1 is SGHAT and CDR2 is FQNNGV. Losses at the gene ends were 0 bases for V and 1 base for J; bases not matched to a gene: 4. The CDR3 runs 16 residues. CDR3 residues: CASSLDPTGGSYEQYF. In nucleotides, the CDR3 is TGTGCCAGCAGCTTAGATCCGACAGGGGGTTCCTACGAGCAGTACTTC.

This clone was recorded once. This sequence joins TRBV5-6 and TRBJ2-4, with TRBD2 identical over 11 bases. The V gene's germline CDR1 is SGHDT and CDR2 YYEEEE. Trimming took 1 base from V and 6 from J; bases not matched to a gene: 6. This CDR3 contains 16 residues. The CDR3 loop reads CASSLLILAGGNIQYF. The CDR3 bases are TGTGCCAGCAGCTTGTTGATCCTAGCGGGAGGAAACATTCAGTACTTC.

The chain combines TRBV18 with TRBJ1-4; D is perhaps TRBD1 (5 bases). This CDR3 has 17 amino acids. V was pared by 6 bases and J by 5 bases, with 22 bases between. From germline, CDR1 is KGHSH and CDR2 LQKENI. CDR3 amino acids: CASSSDTERDPNEKLFF. The CDR3 DNA is TGTGCCAGCTCCTCAGACACCGAAAGGGACCCGAATGAAAAACTGTTTTTT. The whole variable domain, remainder taken from reference TRBV18 and TRBJ1-4, is NAGVMQNPRHLVRRRGQEARLRCSPMKGHSHVYWYRQLPEEGLKFMVYLQKENIIDESGMPKERFSAEFPKEGPSILRIQQVVRGDSAAYFCASSSDTERDPNEKLFFGSGTQLSVL.

This chain links TRBV7-9 with TRBJ2-7; D uncertain. The CDR3 runs 13 residues. V was pared by 2 bases and J by 0 bases, with 5 bases between. Germline lookup yields CDR1 SEHNR and CDR2 FQNEAQ (reference sequence). CDR3 loop: CASSLMSSYEQYF. In DNA form, the CDR3 reads TGTGCCAGCAGCTTAATGAGCTCCTACGAGCAGTACTTC.

This chain joins TRBV11-2 and TRBJ2-7; D gene ambiguous. The CDR3 runs to 11 residues. Germline V gene lookup returns CDR1 SGHAT and CDR2 FQNNGV. V was shortened by 2 bases and J by 5 bases, with 4 bases between the two germline ends. CDR3 in amino acids: CASSLRNEQYF. CDR3 nucleotide sequence: TGTGCCAGCAGCTTACGGAACGAGCAGTACTTC.

In this sample, this clone turned up once. The chain carries TRBV5-4 and TRBJ1-2, with a tentative D call TRBD1 (5 bases). CDR1 and CDR2 from the germline V gene are SGHNT and YYREEE (reference sequence). With 1 base removed from V and 4 bases from J, the gap between germline ends came to 14 bases. CDR3 size: 15 residues. The CDR3, as DNA: TGTGCCAGCAGCTTGCCCGGGCAGGGCGGCTATGGCTACACCTTC. It encodes CASSLPGQGGYGYTF.

The table lists this clone with a count of one. This CDR3 reads CASSSLGTVAEAQHF. The DNA of the CDR3 is TGTGCCAGCAGTTCCCTCGGGACGGTGGCAGAGGCCCAGCATTTT. The genes are TRBV28 and TRBJ1-5; the D gene is possibly TRBD1 (5 bases). Trimming stripped 4 bases from V and 11 bases from J, with 21 bases between. The CDR3 consists of 15 residues. Germline V gene lookup returns CDR1 MDHEN and CDR2 SYDVKM.

The gene calls are TRBV7-8 and TRBJ2-7, with 11 bases lining up with TRBD1. This CDR3 comprises 15 residues. Germline trimming cut 5 bases from V and 3 bases from J; bases unmatched to any gene: 6. From germline, CDR1 is SGHVS and CDR2 FQNEAQ. Written as DNA, the CDR3 is TGTGCCAGCAGCCCCTCCGGGACAGGGGGCTACGAGCAGTACTTC. It translates to CASSPSGTGGYEQYF.

This rearrangement joins TRBV10-2 to TRBJ1-5; D gene ambiguous. The CDR3 covers 14 residues. V lost 0 bases and J 4 bases, leaving 7 bases between the germline ends. Germline V gene lookup returns CDR1 WSHSY and CDR2 SAAADI. CDR3 DNA sequence: TGCGCCAGCAGTGAGTCTAGGCAGAATCAGCCCCAGCATTTT. Its translation is CASSESRQNQPQHF.

On this clone: The same CDR3 can be traced to other DNA sequences in this sample. This rearrangement joins TRBV9 to TRBJ1-3; a possible D gene is TRBD1 (6 bases). CDR1 is SGDLS and CDR2 is YYNGEE in the germline V gene. Trimming took 0 bases from V and 0 from J, leaving 10 bases between them. The CDR3 is made up of 16 amino acids. As DNA, the CDR3 is TGTGCCAGCAGCGTAGAGCAGGGGTACTCTGGAAACACCATATATTTT. This sequence encodes CASSVEQGYSGNTIYF.

The genes are TRBV30 and TRBJ1-3, with D possibly matching TRBD1 (6 bases). This CDR3 has 15 residues. V was clipped by 2 bases and J by 0 bases, with 11 bases between them. The germline V gene encodes CDR1 GTSNPN and CDR2 SVGIG (reference sequence). CDR3 amino acids: CAWSFLQGSGNTIYF. The DNA for the CDR3 is TGTGCCTGGAGTTTTCTACAGGGCTCTGGAAACACCATATATTTT.

The CDR3: CAISESVGGGEQYF. CDR3 DNA sequence: TGTGCCATCAGTGAGTCGGTAGGGGGCGGCGAGCAGTACTTC. This sequence joins TRBV10-3 and TRBJ2-7; 7 bases align to TRBD1. From germline, CDR1 is ENHRY and CDR2 SYGVKD. V was clipped by 0 bases and J by 6 bases; unmatched bases: 5. The CDR3 covers 14 residues.

The chain carries TRBV7-8 and TRBJ2-5, with 9 bases identical to TRBD1. The V gene's germline CDR1 is SGHVS and CDR2 FQNEAQ. V lost 4 bases and J lost 4; bases outside the gene matches: 7. This CDR3 is 15 amino acids long. CDR3 region: CASSSDRGVIETQYF. In DNA form, the CDR3 reads TGTGCCAGCAGCTCGGACAGGGGTGTTATAGAGACCCAGTACTTC.